This T cell receptor beta chain emerged from a study of T cells in Graves' hyperthyroidism and ophthalmopathy. Study background: Before treatment of any kind, peripheral blood was taken at initial diagnosis.

This clonotype has at least ten counts. Its antigen remains unknown. Trimming removed 4 bases at V and 1 base at J, with 11 bases between. Germline lookup yields CDR1 SGHRS and CDR2 YFSETQ. The CDR3 covers 14 residues. The study based diagnoses on clinical symptoms, serum thyroxine and TRAb, thyroid ultrasound and orbital computed tomography. From more than 9.5 ml of fresh peripheral blood, PBMCs were isolated. Overall study findings and caveats: Most thyroid clonotypes that were expanded above 0.001 also turned up in blood.

What was amplified from RNA transcripts were TCR beta CDR3 regions. With the HTBI primer set, the TCR CDR3 went through a first round of RT-PCR. TCRdb used MiXCR to reprocess the multiplex PCR reads, holding one entry per CDR3 protein. The sample holds some 380,000 distinct CDR3 sequences; roughly 12% are singletons and the top ten take under 25%. The TCR originated in a man aged 25-45 years with Graves' hyperthyroidism that later progressed to Graves' ophthalmopathy. J is TRBJ1-1 and V is TRBV5-1; tentatively, D is TRBD1 (5 bases). Sequencing was done on a sample of blood. This chain's CDR3 is CASSKGLPNTEAFF. The CDR3 DNA sequence: TGCGCCAGCAGCAAGGGACTCCCGAACACTGAAGCTTTCTTT.